The entry below gives a single T cell receptor (beta chain) sequence along with its context. The data originate from a study of technical replicates of blood from a handful of donors. The method was immunoSEQ multiplex PCR; TCRdb's version includes in-frame clones alone and lacks a portion of them. The table has 65,000 to 70,000 clones, 88% seen once. CDR3 size: 14 residues. Trimming stripped 4 bases from V and 2 bases from J, with 8 bases between. The germline V gene has CDR1 SGHTA and CDR2 FQGNSA. The rearrangement joins TRBV7-2 to TRBJ2-2; no reliable D call. This receptor was identified in a human donor in good health. Some clones in this sample may be carry-over from other donors' samples. The sequenced sample was PBMCs. In DNA, the CDR3 is TGTGCCAGCAGCTATGGAGAAAACACCGGGGAGCTGTTTTTT. Translated, it gives CASSYGENTGELFF. Together with reference TRBV7-2 and TRBJ2-2, the CDR3 gives the full variable domain: GAGVSQSPSNKVTEKGKDVELRCDPISGHTALYWYRQSLGQGLEFLIYFQGNSAPDKSGLPSDRFSAERTGGSVSTLTIQRTQQEDSAVYLCASSYGENTGELFFGEGSRLTVL.